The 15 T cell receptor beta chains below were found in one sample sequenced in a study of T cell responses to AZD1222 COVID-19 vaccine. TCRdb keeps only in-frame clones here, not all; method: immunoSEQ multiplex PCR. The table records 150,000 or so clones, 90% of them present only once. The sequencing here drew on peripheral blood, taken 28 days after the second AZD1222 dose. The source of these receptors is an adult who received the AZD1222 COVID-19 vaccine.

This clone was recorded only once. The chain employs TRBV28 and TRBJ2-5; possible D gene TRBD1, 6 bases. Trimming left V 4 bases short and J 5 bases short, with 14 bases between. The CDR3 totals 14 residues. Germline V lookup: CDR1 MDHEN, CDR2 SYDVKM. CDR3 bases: TGTGCCAGCAGTTCACAGGGTGGGGAGGAGACCCAGTACTTC. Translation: CASSSQGGEETQYF.

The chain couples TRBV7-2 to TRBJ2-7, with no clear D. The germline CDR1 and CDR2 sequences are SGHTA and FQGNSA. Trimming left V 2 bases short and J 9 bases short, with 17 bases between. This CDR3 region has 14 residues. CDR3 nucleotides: TGTGCCAGCAGCTTACTGCCGCCCTCCGTGGGGCAGTACTTC. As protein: CASSLLPPSVGQYF.

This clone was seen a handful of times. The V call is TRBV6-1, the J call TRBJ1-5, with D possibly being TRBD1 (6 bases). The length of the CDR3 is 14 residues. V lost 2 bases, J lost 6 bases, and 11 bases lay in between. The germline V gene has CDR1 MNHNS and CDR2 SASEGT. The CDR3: CASSEYRGGQPQHF. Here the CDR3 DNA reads TGTGCCAGCAGTGAATATAGGGGGGGTCAGCCCCAGCATTTT.

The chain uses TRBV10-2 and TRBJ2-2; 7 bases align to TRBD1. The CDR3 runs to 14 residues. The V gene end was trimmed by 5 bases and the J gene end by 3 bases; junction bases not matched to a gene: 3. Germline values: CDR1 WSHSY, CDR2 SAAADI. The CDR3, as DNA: TGCGCCAGCAGTAATCAGGGGGACACCGGGGAGCTGTTTTTT. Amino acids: CASSNQGDTGELFF.

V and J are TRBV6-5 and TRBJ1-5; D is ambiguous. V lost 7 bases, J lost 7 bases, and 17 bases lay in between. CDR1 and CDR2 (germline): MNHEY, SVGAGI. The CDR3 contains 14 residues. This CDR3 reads CASTPAAPGQPQHF. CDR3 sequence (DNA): TGTGCCAGCACCCCGGCGGCCCCCGGACAGCCCCAGCATTTT.

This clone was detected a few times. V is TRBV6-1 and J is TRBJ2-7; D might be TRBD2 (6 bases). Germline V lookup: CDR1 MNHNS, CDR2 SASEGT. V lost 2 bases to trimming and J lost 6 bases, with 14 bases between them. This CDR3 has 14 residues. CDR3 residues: CASSETWASAEQYF. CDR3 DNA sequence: TGTGCCAGCAGTGAAACATGGGCTAGCGCCGAGCAGTACTTC.

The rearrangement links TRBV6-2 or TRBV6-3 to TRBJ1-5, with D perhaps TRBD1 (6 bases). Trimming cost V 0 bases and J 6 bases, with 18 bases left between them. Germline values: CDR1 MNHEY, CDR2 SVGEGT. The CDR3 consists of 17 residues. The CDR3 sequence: CASSYSIYREPRQPQHF. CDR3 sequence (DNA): TGTGCCAGCAGTTACTCAATTTACAGGGAGCCCCGTCAGCCCCAGCATTTT.

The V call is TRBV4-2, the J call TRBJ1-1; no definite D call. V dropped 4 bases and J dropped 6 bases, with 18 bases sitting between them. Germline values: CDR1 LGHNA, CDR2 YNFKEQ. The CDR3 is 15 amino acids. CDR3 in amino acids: CASSRNTGGGSEAFF. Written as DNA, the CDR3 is TGTGCCAGCAGCCGAAATACGGGTGGAGGATCTGAAGCTTTCTTT.

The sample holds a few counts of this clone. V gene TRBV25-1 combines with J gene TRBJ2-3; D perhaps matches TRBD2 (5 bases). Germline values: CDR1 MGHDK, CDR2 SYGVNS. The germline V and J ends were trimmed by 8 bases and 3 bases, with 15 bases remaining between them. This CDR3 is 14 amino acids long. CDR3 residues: CASLGNYRTDTQYF. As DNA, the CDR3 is TGTGCCAGCCTCGGGAACTATAGAACAGATACGCAGTATTTT.

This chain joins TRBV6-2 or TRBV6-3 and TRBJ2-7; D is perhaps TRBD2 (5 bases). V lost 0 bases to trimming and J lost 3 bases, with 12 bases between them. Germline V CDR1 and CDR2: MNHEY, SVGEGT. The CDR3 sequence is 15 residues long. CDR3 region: CASSYSTTSLYEQYF. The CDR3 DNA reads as TGTGCCAGCAGTTACTCGACAACTAGTCTCTACGAGCAGTACTTC.

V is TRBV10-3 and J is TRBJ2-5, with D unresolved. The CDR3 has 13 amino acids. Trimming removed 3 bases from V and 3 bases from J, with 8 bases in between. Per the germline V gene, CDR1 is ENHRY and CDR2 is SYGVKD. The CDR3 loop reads CAISDRPKETQYF. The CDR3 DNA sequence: TGTGCCATCAGTGACAGGCCGAAAGAGACCCAGTACTTC.

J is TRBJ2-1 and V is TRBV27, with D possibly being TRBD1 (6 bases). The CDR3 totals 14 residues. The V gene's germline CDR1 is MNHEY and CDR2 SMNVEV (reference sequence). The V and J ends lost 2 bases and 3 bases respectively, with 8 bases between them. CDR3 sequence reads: CASSLEGDYNEQFF. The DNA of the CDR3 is TGTGCCAGCAGTTTAGAGGGGGACTACAATGAGCAGTTCTTC.

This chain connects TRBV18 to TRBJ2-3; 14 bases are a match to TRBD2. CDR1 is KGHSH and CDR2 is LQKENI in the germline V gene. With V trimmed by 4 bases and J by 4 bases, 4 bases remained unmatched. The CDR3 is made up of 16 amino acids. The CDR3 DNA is TGTGCCAGCTCACTGGGACTAGCGGGAGTTTCAGATACGCAGTATTTT. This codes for CASSLGLAGVSDTQYF.

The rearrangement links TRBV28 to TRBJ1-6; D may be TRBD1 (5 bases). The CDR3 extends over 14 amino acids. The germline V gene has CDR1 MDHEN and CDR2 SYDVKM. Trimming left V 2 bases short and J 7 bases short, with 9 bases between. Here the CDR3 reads CASSLGRDNSPLHF. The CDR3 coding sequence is TGTGCCAGCAGTTTAGGACGGGACAATTCACCCCTCCACTTT.

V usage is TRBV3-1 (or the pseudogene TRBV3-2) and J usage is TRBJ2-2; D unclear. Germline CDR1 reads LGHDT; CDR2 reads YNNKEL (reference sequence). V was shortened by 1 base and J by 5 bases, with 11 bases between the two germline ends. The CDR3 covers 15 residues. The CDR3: CASSQGFGQTGELFF. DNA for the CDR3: TGTGCCAGCAGCCAAGGTTTCGGGCAGACCGGGGAGCTGTTTTTT.